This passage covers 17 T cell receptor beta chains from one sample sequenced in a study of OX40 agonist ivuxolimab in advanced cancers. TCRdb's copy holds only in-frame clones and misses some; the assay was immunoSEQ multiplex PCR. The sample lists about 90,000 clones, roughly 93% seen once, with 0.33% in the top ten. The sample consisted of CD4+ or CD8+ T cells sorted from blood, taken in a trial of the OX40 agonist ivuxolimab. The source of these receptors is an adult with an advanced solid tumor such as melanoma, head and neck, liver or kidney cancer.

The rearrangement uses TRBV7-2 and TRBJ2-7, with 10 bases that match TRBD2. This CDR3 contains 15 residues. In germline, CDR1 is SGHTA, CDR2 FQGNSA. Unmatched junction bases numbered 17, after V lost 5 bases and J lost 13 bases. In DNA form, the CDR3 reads TGTGCCAGCAGCCCACGGTTGGACACTAGCGGGGTACAATACTTC. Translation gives CASSPRLDTSGVQYF.

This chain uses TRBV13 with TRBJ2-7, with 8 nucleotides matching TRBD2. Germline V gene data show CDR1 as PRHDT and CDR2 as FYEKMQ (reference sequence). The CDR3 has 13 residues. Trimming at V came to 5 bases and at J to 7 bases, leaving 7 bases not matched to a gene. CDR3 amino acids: CASSTRGGREQYF. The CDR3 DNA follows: TGTGCCAGCAGCACCCGGGGGGGGAGGGAGCAGTACTTC.

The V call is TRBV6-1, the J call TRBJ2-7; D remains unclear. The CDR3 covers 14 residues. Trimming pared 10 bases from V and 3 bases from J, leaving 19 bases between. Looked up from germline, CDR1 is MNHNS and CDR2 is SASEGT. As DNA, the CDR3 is TGTGCCACCCTAACGGTGGCCAAGGACTACGAGCAGTACTTC. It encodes CATLTVAKDYEQYF.

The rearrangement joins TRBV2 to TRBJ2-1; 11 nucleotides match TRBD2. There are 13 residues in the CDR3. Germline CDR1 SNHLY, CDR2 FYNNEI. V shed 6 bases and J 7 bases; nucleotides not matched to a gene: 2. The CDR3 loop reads CASRTSGVNEQFF. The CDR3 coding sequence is TGTGCCAGCAGGACTAGCGGGGTAAATGAGCAGTTCTTC.

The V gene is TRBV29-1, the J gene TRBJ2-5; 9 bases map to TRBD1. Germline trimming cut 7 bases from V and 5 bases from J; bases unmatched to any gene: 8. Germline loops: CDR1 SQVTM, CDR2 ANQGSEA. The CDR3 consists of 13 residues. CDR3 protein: CSAGQGTRETQYF. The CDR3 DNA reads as TGCAGCGCCGGACAGGGGACCCGGGAGACCCAGTACTTC. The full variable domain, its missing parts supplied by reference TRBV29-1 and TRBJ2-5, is SAVISQKPSRDICQRGTSLTIQCQVDSQVTMMFWYRQQPGQSLTLIATANQGSEATYESGFVIDKFPISRPNLTFSTLTVSNMSPEDSSIYLCSAGQGTRETQYFGPGTRLLVL.

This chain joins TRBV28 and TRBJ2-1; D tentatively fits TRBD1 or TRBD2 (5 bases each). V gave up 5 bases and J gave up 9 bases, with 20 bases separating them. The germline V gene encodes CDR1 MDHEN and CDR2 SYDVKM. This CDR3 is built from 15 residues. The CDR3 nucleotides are TGTGCCAGCAGTCCTATCGAGGGGCCTGTTGGTGAGCAGTTCTTC. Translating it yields CASSPIEGPVGEQFF. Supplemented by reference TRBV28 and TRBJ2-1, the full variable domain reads DVKVTQSSRYLVKRTGEKVFLECVQDMDHENMFWYRQDPGLGLRLIYFSYDVKMKEKGDIPEGYSVSREKKERFSLILESASTNQTSMYLCASSPIEGPVGEQFFGPGTRLTVL.

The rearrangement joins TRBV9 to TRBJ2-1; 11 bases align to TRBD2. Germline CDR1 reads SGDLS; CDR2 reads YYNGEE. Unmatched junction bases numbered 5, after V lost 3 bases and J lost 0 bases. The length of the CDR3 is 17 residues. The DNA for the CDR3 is TGTGCCAGCAGCGCTGGACTAGCGGGTAGCTCCTACAATGAGCAGTTCTTC. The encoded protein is CASSAGLAGSSYNEQFF.

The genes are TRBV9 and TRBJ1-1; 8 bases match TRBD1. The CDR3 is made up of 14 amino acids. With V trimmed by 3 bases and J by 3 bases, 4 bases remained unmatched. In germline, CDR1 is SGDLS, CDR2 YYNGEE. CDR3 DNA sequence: TGTGCCAGCAGCGCGCAGGGGGCAGACACTGAAGCTTTCTTT. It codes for CASSAQGADTEAFF.

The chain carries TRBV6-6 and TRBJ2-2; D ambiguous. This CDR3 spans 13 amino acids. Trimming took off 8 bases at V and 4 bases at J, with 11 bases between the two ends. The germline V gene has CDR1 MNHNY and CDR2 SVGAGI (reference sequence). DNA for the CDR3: TGTGCCAGCGGATTCCGCACCACCGGGGAGCTGTTTTTT. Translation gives CASGFRTTGELFF.

The CDR3 sequence: CASSSLASYEQYF. DNA for the CDR3: TGTGCCAGCAGTTCGCTAGCATCCTACGAGCAGTACTTC. This rearrangement joins TRBV27 to TRBJ2-7, with a possible D match to TRBD2 (5 bases). CDR1 is MNHEY, CDR2 SMNVEV, per germline (reference sequence). This CDR3 region has 13 residues. Trimming removed 4 bases from V and 1 base from J, with 8 bases in between.

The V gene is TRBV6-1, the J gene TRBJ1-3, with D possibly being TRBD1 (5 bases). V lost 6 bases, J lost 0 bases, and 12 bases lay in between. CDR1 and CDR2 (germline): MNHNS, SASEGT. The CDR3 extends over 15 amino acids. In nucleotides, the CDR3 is TGTGCCAGCAGCCCGACAGCGTTCTCTGGAAACACCATATATTTT. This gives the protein CASSPTAFSGNTIYF.

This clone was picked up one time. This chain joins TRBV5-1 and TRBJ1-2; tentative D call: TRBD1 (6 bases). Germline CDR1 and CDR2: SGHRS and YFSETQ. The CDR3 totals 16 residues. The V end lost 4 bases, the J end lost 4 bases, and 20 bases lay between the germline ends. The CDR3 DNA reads TGCGCCAGCAGCAGGGGGGTCACAGGTGACACCTATGGCTACACCTTC. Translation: CASSRGVTGDTYGYTF.

The CDR3 coding sequence is TGTGCCAGCTCCACCGGGGACAGGCTATACGAGCAGTACTTC. This sequence encodes CASSTGDRLYEQYF. The V gene is TRBV18, the J gene TRBJ2-7; 8 bases align to TRBD1. V lost 6 bases and J lost 4; bases outside the gene matches: 8. CDR3 size: 14 residues. Germline CDR1 KGHSH, CDR2 LQKENI.

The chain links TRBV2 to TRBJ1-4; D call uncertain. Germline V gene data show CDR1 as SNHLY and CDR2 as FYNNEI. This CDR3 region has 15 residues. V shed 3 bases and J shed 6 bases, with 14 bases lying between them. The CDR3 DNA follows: TGTGCCAGCAGTGAGGAAGGTCGTCGGCATGAAAAACTGTTTTTT. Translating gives CASSEEGRRHEKLFF.

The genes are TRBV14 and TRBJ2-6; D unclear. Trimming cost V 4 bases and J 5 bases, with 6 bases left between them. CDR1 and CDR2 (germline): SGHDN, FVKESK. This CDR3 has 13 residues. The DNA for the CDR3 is TGTGCCAGCAGCCTCAGTAGGGCCAACGTCCTGACTTTC. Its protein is CASSLSRANVLTF.

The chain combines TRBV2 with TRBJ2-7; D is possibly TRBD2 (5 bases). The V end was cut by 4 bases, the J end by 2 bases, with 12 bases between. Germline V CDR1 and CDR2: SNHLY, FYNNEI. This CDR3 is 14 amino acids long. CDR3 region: CASSAGLGPYEQYF. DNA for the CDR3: TGTGCCAGCAGTGCCGGACTTGGCCCCTACGAGCAGTACTTC.

This CDR3 is CAIQDLPNTEAFF. The CDR3 DNA reads as TGCGCCATACAGGACCTTCCGAACACTGAAGCTTTCTTT. The chain carries TRBV10-2 and TRBJ1-1, with a weak D call TRBD1 (5 bases). The germline CDR1 and CDR2 sequences are WSHSY and SAAADI. This CDR3 is 13 amino acids long. Trimming cost V 10 bases and J 1 base, with 13 bases left between them.